Below, one T cell receptor beta chain is given with its context. Germline V gene data show CDR1 as SQVTM and CDR2 as ANQGSEA. V dropped 6 bases and J dropped 1 base, with 10 bases sitting between them. This CDR3 has 13 amino acids. This specimen belongs to a study of T cell clonotyping in hematopoietic cell transplantation. Produced via immunoSEQ multiplex PCR; TCRdb's table is partial and in-frame only. This sample has about 5,700 clones, with 75% to 85% found just once. The chain carries TRBV29-1 and TRBJ1-3; D remains ambiguous. Here the sequenced sample was PBMCs, taken 100 days after allogeneic stem cell transplant. The source of this sequence is a male patient aged 45-59 years who had an allogeneic stem cell transplant from an unrelated donor, so the T cells may come from the graft donor. Some clones in this sample may be carry-over from other donors' samples. This CDR3 reads CSVVWDSGNTIYF. The CDR3 coding sequence is TGCAGCGTCGTTTGGGATTCTGGAAACACCATATATTTT.